Below, 10 T cell receptor beta chains from the same sample are listed, as sequenced in a study of blood T cell repertoires in COVID-19. Assay used: immunoSEQ multiplex PCR; TCRdb lists only in-frame clones, some missing. The table lists over 200,000 clones, about 68% of them singletons, with about 3.5% in the top ten. The specimen was peripheral blood. The source is a woman of 80 years or more with acute or convalescent COVID-19.

This rearrangement joins TRBV11-1 to TRBJ2-2; 11 nucleotides align to TRBD2. This CDR3 has 16 residues. Germline values: CDR1 SGHAT, CDR2 FQDESV (reference sequence). The ends lost 4 bases at V and 4 bases at J; junction bases unmatched: 5. The CDR3 loop reads CASSSGLADLTGELFF. As DNA, the CDR3 is TGTGCCAGCAGCTCGGGACTAGCGGATCTCACCGGGGAGCTGTTTTTT.

The chain couples TRBV3-1 (or the pseudogene TRBV3-2) to TRBJ2-5, with a possible D match to TRBD2 (6 bases). Between the trimmed V and J ends, which lost 8 bases and 3 bases, there was a span of 13 bases. Germline loops: CDR1 LGHDT, CDR2 YNNKEL (reference sequence). The CDR3 extends over 13 amino acids. This CDR3 reads CASHWSGEETQYF. The CDR3 coding sequence is TGTGCCAGCCACTGGTCGGGGGAAGAGACCCAGTACTTC.

This sequence joins TRBV7-3 and TRBJ2-5, with a possible D match to TRBD2 (5 bases). The ends were cut back, 6 bases at V and 5 bases at J, with 13 bases in the middle. The germline V gene encodes CDR1 SGHTA and CDR2 FQGTGA. CDR3 size: 13 residues. CDR3 DNA: TGTGCCAGCAGTTTCGGGGTCAGGGAGACCCAGTACTTC. Translating it yields CASSFGVRETQYF.

The J gene is TRBJ2-3, the V gene TRBV13, with TRBD2 matching 13 bases. The CDR3 consists of 16 residues. The V gene's germline CDR1 is PRHDT and CDR2 FYEKMQ (reference sequence). The V segment lost 5 bases and the J segment 6 bases; nucleotides outside the gene matches: 8. The CDR3 DNA follows: TGTGCCAGCAGCGCACCGACTAGCGGGGGGAGGGATACGCAGTATTTT. It encodes CASSAPTSGGRDTQYF. Based on the CDR3 plus reference TRBV13 and TRBJ2-3, the full variable domain is AAGVIQSPRHLIKEKRETATLKCYPIPRHDTVYWYQQGPGQDPQFLISFYEKMQSDKGSIPDRFSAQQFSDYHSELNMSSLELGDSALYFCASSAPTSGGRDTQYFGPGTRLTVL.

This clone was observed at least ten times. The chain combines TRBV4-1 with TRBJ2-2; 14 bases match TRBD2. This CDR3 contains 19 residues. CDR1 MGHRA and CDR2 YSYEKL come from the germline V gene. V shed 1 base, J shed 0 bases, and the junction held 4 bases outside the gene matches. CDR3 coding DNA: TGCGCCAGCAGCCAAGCGGGACTAGCGGGGGCGTCGAACACCGGGGAGCTGTTTTTT. Protein product: CASSQAGLAGASNTGELFF.

The chain has TRBV5-5 and TRBJ2-7; 10 nucleotides align to TRBD2. V trimming: 4 bases; J trimming: 0 bases; junction bases outside the gene matches: 4. Germline loops: CDR1 SGHKS, CDR2 YYEKEE (reference sequence). The CDR3 contains 15 residues. The CDR3 region has the DNA TGTGCCAGCAGCCCCGGACTAGCGGCCTCCTACGAGCAGTACTTC. Amino acid sequence: CASSPGLAASYEQYF.

CDR3 region: CASRGGQGSWTDTQYF. CDR3 bases: TGTGCCAGCAGGGGGGGGCAGGGCTCGTGGACAGATACGCAGTATTTT. The gene calls are TRBV2 and TRBJ2-3; maybe TRBD2 (7 bases). The germline CDR1 and CDR2 sequences are SNHLY and FYNNEI. CDR3 length: 16 residues. V was shortened by 6 bases and J by 3 bases, with 19 bases between the two germline ends. Looking up the rest from reference TRBV2 and TRBJ2-3 gives the full variable domain: EPEVTQTPSHQVTQMGQEVILRCVPISNHLYFYWYRQILGQKVEFLVSFYNNEISEKSEIFDDQFSVERPDGSNFTLKIRSTKLEDSAMYFCASRGGQGSWTDTQYFGPGTRLTVL.

V and J are TRBV18 and TRBJ1-2; D is perhaps TRBD1 (6 bases). The germline CDR1 and CDR2 sequences are KGHSH and LQKENI. V lost 4 bases to trimming and J lost 6 bases, with 18 bases between them. The CDR3 consists of 15 residues. The CDR3 DNA sequence: TGTGCCAGCTCACGCGAAATCCCAGGGGTGGATGGCTACACCTTC. Its protein product is CASSREIPGVDGYTF.

The chain uses TRBV7-2 and TRBJ2-4, with D perhaps TRBD2 (6 bases). There are 16 residues in the CDR3. Germline assignment: CDR1 SGHTA and CDR2 FQGNSA. V shed 5 bases and J shed 0 bases, with 14 bases lying between them. CDR3 nucleotides: TGTGCCAGCAGCCCAACTGGGACTCAAGCCAAAAACATTCAGTACTTC. As protein: CASSPTGTQAKNIQYF.

This clone appeared a single time. The chain has TRBV11-2 and TRBJ2-7; 12 bases are shared with TRBD2. This CDR3 region has 16 residues. The germline V gene has CDR1 SGHAT and CDR2 FQNNGV. V gave up 0 bases and J gave up 2 bases; unmatched junction bases: 2. CDR3 sequence: CASSLEPSGGAYEQYF. For the CDR3, the DNA is TGTGCCAGCAGCTTAGAGCCTAGCGGGGGGGCCTACGAGCAGTACTTC.